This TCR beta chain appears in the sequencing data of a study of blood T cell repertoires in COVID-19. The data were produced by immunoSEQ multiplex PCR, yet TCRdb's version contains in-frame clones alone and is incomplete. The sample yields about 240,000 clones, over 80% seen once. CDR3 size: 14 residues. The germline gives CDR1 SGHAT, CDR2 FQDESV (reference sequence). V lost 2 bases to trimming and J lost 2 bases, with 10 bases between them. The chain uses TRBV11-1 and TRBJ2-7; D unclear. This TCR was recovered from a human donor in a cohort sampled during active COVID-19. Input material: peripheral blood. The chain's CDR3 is CASSLPVSPYEQYF. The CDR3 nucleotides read TGTGCCAGCAGCTTACCGGTATCCCCCTACGAGCAGTACTTC.